This TCR beta chain emerged from a study of blood T cell repertoires in COVID-19. Across the study: The origin of the acute and convalescent COVID-19 samples was the United States, Italy and Spain. The cDNA or gDNA used as material had been derived from T cells, B-cell-depleted T cells, or PBMCs.

Cohort allocation depended upon clinical history that participants reported. Trimming removed 4 bases from V and 3 bases from J, with 12 bases in between. CDR3 length equals 14 residues. Germline V lookup: CDR1 SEHNR, CDR2 FQNEAQ (reference sequence). Sequenced by immunoSEQ multiplex PCR; TCRdb stores in-frame clones only, minus some. The sample consists of about 190,000 clones, 65% to 85% of them appearing once. The receptor comes from a woman aged 25 to 39 who had recovered from COVID-19. V gene TRBV7-9 combines with J gene TRBJ1-1; D not certain. The sample comprised PBMCs or T cells enriched from blood (not recorded which). The CDR3 protein is CASSSTPPHTEAFF. CDR3 nucleotides: TGTGCCAGCAGCTCTACCCCACCCCACACTGAAGCTTTCTTT.